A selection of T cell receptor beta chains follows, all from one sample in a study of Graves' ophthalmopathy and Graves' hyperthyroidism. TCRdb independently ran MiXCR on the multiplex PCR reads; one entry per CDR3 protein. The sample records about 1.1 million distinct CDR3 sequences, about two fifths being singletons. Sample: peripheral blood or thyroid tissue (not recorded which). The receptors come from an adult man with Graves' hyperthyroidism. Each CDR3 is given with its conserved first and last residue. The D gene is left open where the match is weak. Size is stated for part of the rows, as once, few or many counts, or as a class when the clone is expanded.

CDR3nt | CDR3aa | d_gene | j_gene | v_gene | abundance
TGTGCCAGCCTGCCAGGGAGCGGAAACCAAGAGACCCAGTACTTC | CASLPGSGNQETQYF | . | TRBJ2-5 | TRBV7-2 | .
TGTGCCAGCAGTCGAGGGACAGTCCAAGAGACCCAGTACTTC | CASSRGTVQETQYF | TRBD1 | TRBJ2-5 | TRBV12-3/TRBV12-4 | few
TGCAGCGTTGAATATGAGGCGGGAGGGCCCGACGAGCAGTACTTC | CSVEYEAGGPDEQYF | TRBD2 | TRBJ2-7 | TRBV29-1 | many
TGTGCCAGCAGTCGGGAGTCACCCTACGAGCAGTACTTC | CASSRESPYEQYF | . | TRBJ2-7 | TRBV28 | many
TGTGCCAGCACCCGTCGGGGCGGTAAACAGCCCCAGCATTTT | CASTRRGGKQPQHF | . | TRBJ1-5 | TRBV12-3/TRBV12-4 | .
TGTGCCAGCAGCCGACACCCGGGACAGGGGTATTATGGCTACACCTTC | CASSRHPGQGYYGYTF | TRBD1 | TRBJ1-2 | TRBV7-8 | many
TGTGCCAGTAGTATCCCAGGGGAAACCTACGAGCAGTACTTC | CASSIPGETYEQYF | . | TRBJ2-7 | TRBV19 | many
TGTGCCAGCAGCTCCCGGGACAGAGTCTTCTATGGCTACACCTTC | CASSSRDRVFYGYTF | TRBD1 | TRBJ1-2 | TRBV3-1 | few
TGCGCCAGCAGCTTGAGTAATCGGCCAGGGAGAGTGGAGACCCAGTACTTC | CASSLSNRPGRVETQYF | . | TRBJ2-5 | TRBV5-1 | .
TGCGCCAGCAGCGGCCCAGGGGGCTCCGAGCAGTACTTC | CASSGPGGSEQYF | TRBD1 | TRBJ2-7 | TRBV5-1 | many
TGTGCCAGCAGCTTAGCCGACACAATGAACACTGAAGCTTTCTTT | CASSLADTMNTEAFF | . | TRBJ1-1 | TRBV7-6 | once
TGCGCCAGCAGCCACGACCGGGGCAACTACGAGCAGTACTTC | CASSHDRGNYEQYF | . | TRBJ2-7 | TRBV3-1 | many
TGTGCCAGCAGCTTTGGTCCCCTTTGGCGGCATTTGGTTTGGCAGCTGTTTTTT | CASSFGPLWRHLVWQLFF | . | TRBJ2-2 | TRBV7-3 | .
TGTGCCAGCAGCTTTCATGATAGGGGATCGGGTCCGTACGAGCAGTACTTC | CASSFHDRGSGPYEQYF | . | TRBJ2-7 | TRBV11-2 | few
TGTGCCAGCAGCCCAGGGGGGGACTATGGCTACACCTTC | CASSPGGDYGYTF | TRBD1 | TRBJ1-2 | TRBV5-1 | many